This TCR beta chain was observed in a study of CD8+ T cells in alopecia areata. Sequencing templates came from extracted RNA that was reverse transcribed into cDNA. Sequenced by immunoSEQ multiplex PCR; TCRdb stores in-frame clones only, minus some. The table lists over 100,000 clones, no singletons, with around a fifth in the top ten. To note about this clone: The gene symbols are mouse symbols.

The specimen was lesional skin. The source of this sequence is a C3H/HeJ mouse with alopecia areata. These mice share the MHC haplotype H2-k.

CDR3 DNA, as far as it was read: TGTGCCAGCAGCCGCAACTGGGGGGCCTACACCGGG. This encodes CASSRNWGAYTG. The complete CDR3 sequence is CASSRNWGAYTGQLYF. This chain connects TRBV5 to TRBJ2-2; 9 nucleotides align to TRBD2. The read ends 4 residues early relative to the CDR3; the germline J gene fills the gap. Germline CDR1 reads LGHNA; CDR2 reads YNLKQL (reference sequence). Trimming removed 4 bases from V and 3 bases from J; junction bases left unmatched: 6. The CDR3 has 16 residues.